These 11 T cell receptor beta chains were sequenced from one sample in a study of identical twins. TCRdb independently ran MiXCR on the 5' RACE reads; one entry per CDR3 protein. The sample records 1.5 million to 2 million distinct CDR3 sequences, less than 35% being singletons. The sequenced material came from cord blood. The receptors shown here come from a newborn girl in good health.

This clonotype was detected a few times. V gene TRBV4-2 combines with J gene TRBJ1-1; 9 bases align to TRBD1. CDR3 length equals 15 residues. Germline-derived CDR1 and CDR2 are LGHNA and YNFKEQ. The V segment lost 5 bases and the J segment 1 base; nucleotides outside the gene matches: 5. In DNA form, the CDR3 reads TGTGCCAGCAGCGCGACACAGGGGGCGAACACTGAAGCTTTCTTT. It yields the protein CASSATQGANTEAFF.

The V and J genes are TRBV27 and TRBJ2-5; tentative D call: TRBD2 (5 bases). Looked up from germline, CDR1 is MNHEY and CDR2 is SMNVEV (reference sequence). The CDR3 has 15 residues. Between the trimmed V and J ends, which lost 5 bases and 11 bases, there was a span of 24 bases. CDR3 residues: CASSITGSPYNEQYF. CDR3 sequence (DNA): TGTGCCAGCAGTATCACGGGGTCCCCTTACAATGAGCAGTACTTC.

The chain couples TRBV28 to TRBJ2-7; perhaps D is TRBD1 or TRBD2 (5 bases each). This CDR3 comprises 15 residues. V lost 7 bases and J lost 0, with 16 bases in between. CDR1 and CDR2 from the germline V gene are MDHEN and SYDVKM. The CDR3 DNA sequence: TGTGCCAGCAAGATTGCCGGGACCCTCTCCTACGAGCAGTACTTC. Protein: CASKIAGTLSYEQYF.

There are a few counts of this clonotype. The rearrangement joins TRBV11-2 to TRBJ2-4, with a possible D match to TRBD2 (7 bases). The CDR3 loop spans 14 amino acids. The germline gives CDR1 SGHAT, CDR2 FQNNGV. Trimming removed 3 bases at V and 13 bases at J, with 19 bases between. The CDR3 sequence is CASSFLRGAGEQYF. CDR3 sequence (DNA): TGTGCCAGCAGCTTCCTTCGGGGGGCAGGGGAGCAGTACTTC.

The rearrangement uses TRBV20-1 and TRBJ2-3, with D unclear. V was pared by 6 bases and J by 1 base, with 11 bases between. Germline V gene data show CDR1 as DFQATT and CDR2 as SNEGSKA (reference sequence). The CDR3 runs 13 residues. The CDR3 sequence: CSARGPRTDTQYF. The CDR3, as DNA: TGCAGTGCCCGAGGACCCCGCACAGATACGCAGTATTTT.

The V call is TRBV9, the J call TRBJ2-1, with 10 bases lining up with TRBD2. The closer fit of TRBJ2-7 to the DNA end suggests the J call may be wrong. The CDR3 is 17 amino acids. Per the germline V gene, CDR1 is SGDLS and CDR2 is YYNGEE. This CDR3 reads CASSVGTRTSGYNEQYF. DNA of the CDR3: TGTGCCAGCAGCGTAGGCACGCGGACTAGCGGCTACAATGAGCAGTACTTC.

The chain carries TRBV20-1 and TRBJ2-7, with TRBD1 as a possible D gene (6 bases). CDR1 is DFQATT and CDR2 is SNEGSKA in the germline V gene (reference sequence). Trimming removed 6 bases from V and 4 bases from J, with 22 bases in between. This CDR3 comprises 15 residues. The chain's CDR3 is CSAAEGVGLYYEQYF. CDR3 nucleotide sequence: TGCAGTGCCGCAGAGGGGGTAGGGTTATATTACGAGCAGTACTTC.

This clonotype occurred a few times. The chain recombines TRBV20-1 with TRBJ2-2; 8 positions match TRBD2. This CDR3 contains 12 residues. Germline-derived CDR1 and CDR2 are DFQATT and SNEGSKA (reference sequence). V was pared by 3 bases and J by 9 bases, with 3 bases of the junction left unmatched. The CDR3 DNA is TGCAGTGCTAGCGGGGGGGCCAGGGAGCTGTTTTTT. Translating gives CSASGGARELFF.

The CDR3, as DNA: TGTGCCAGCAGCGTTGGGGCCCCTACTACAGGTTATGGCTACACCTTC. This codes for CASSVGAPTTGYGYTF. This chain joins TRBV9 and TRBJ1-2; D possibly corresponds to TRBD1 (5 bases). Germline lookup yields CDR1 SGDLS and CDR2 YYNGEE. The CDR3 covers 16 residues. The ends were cut back, 2 bases at V and 5 bases at J, with 19 bases in the middle.

This clonotype was seen a single time. The V and J genes are TRBV12-3 or TRBV12-4 and TRBJ1-5, with D perhaps TRBD1 (6 bases). Trimming pared 0 bases from V and 3 bases from J, leaving 15 bases between. There are 17 residues in the CDR3. The CDR3 coding sequence is TGTGCCAGCAGTTTAGCGCTGGGGGGCTGGGACAATCAGCCCCAGCATTTT. This translates into CASSLALGGWDNQPQHF.

This clonotype appeared a few times. This rearrangement joins TRBV4-2 to TRBJ2-3; perhaps TRBD2 as D (5 bases). Trimming pared 5 bases from V and 2 bases from J, leaving 17 bases between. CDR3 size: 16 residues. Per the germline V gene, CDR1 is LGHNA and CDR2 is YNFKEQ. The CDR3 reads CASSKLHSEITDTQYF. The CDR3 region has the DNA TGTGCCAGCAGCAAGCTCCATAGCGAGATCACAGATACGCAGTATTTT.